This is a list of T cell receptor beta chains from one sample in a study of T-cell memory formation after mild COVID-19. TCRdb itself ran the 5' RACE reads through MiXCR, one entry per CDR3 protein. Of hundreds of thousands of distinct CDR3 sequences in the sample, more than 15% were seen once. The specimen sequenced was PBMCs or a T cell subset sorted from them (not recorded which). Receptors were obtained from a man aged 18 to 29 who had mild COVID-19 (a few samples of this study predate the infection). Cell type and time point are not known. The CDR3 runs from the conserved cysteine through the conserved F or W. The D gene is left open where the match is weak. Size is stated for part of the rows, as once, few or many counts, or as a class when the clone is expanded.

clone size	CDR3 length	V gene	J gene	D gene	CDR3 protein	CDR3 DNA
NA	12	TRBV4-3	TRBJ2-1	NA	CAGGGYVDEQFF	TGCGCGGGGGGCGGGTATGTGGATGAGCAGTTCTTC
few	14	TRBV28	TRBJ2-1	TRBD2	CASSPPGTKDEQFF	TGTGCCAGCAGCCCACCGGGGACTAAGGATGAGCAGTTCTTC
NA	16	TRBV7-3	TRBJ2-2	NA	CASSSPGSRNTGELFF	TGTGCCAGCAGCTCTCCCGGGTCGAGGAACACCGGGGAGCTGTTTTTT
few	15	TRBV5-1	TRBJ2-5	NA	CASSLGPQGGETQYF	TGCGCCAGCAGCTTGGGCCCCCAGGGTGGAGAGACCCAGTACTTC
few	17	TRBV6-1	TRBJ2-1	NA	CASSEAPGGSSYNEQFF	TGTGCCAGCAGTGAAGCGCCGGGGGGCAGCTCCTACAATGAGCAGTTCTTC
NA	16	TRBV4-1	TRBJ1-1	NA	CASSQVLRDDDTEAFF	TGCGCCAGCAGCCAAGTCTTACGTGATGATGACACTGAAGCTTTCTTT
NA	15	TRBV7-9	TRBJ1-1	TRBD1	CASSLVSTGGSEAFF	TGTGCCAGCAGCTTAGTTTCGACAGGGGGCTCTGAAGCTTTCTTT
NA	13	TRBV2	TRBJ2-7	NA	CASIPGQIYEQYF	TGTGCCAGCATACCGGGTCAGATCTACGAGCAGTACTTC
few	14	TRBV20-1	TRBJ1-1	NA	CSARDMGKNTEAFF	TGCAGTGCTAGAGATATGGGGAAGAACACTGAAGCTTTCTTT
NA	16	TRBV7-9	TRBJ2-5	NA	CASSLGGPSQGETQYF	TGTGCCAGCAGCTTAGGAGGGCCCTCCCAAGGAGAGACCCAGTACTTC
NA	14	TRBV2	TRBJ2-3	NA	CASSAGTSTDTQYF	TGTGCCAGCAGTGCGGGCACCAGCACAGATACGCAGTATTTT
NA	11	TRBV29-1	TRBJ1-1	NA	CSPRVGTEAFF	TGCAGCCCCAGGGTGGGGACTGAAGCTTTCTTT
few	17	TRBV28	TRBJ2-7	NA	CASSWGSGYGSSYEQYF	TGTGCCAGCAGTTGGGGTTCAGGGTATGGGAGCTCCTACGAGCAGTACTTC
NA	15	TRBV5-1	TRBJ2-7	NA	CASSLGAIGSYEQYF	TGCGCCAGCAGCTTGGGGGCGATTGGCTCCTACGAGCAGTACTTC
few	14	TRBV28	TRBJ2-2	NA	CASSLTGYTGELFF	TGTGCCAGCAGTTTAACGGGGTATACCGGGGAGCTGTTTTTT
NA	13	TRBV5-1	TRBJ2-3	NA	CASSLTFPDTQYF	TGCGCCAGCAGCTTGACTTTTCCCGATACGCAGTATTTT
few	16	TRBV7-9	TRBJ2-1	TRBD2	CASSSRGNREYNEQFF	TGTGCCAGCAGCTCGCGGGGGAATAGAGAGTACAATGAGCAGTTCTTC
few	15	TRBV5-1	TRBJ2-2	NA	CASSLVPQATGELFF	TGCGCCAGCAGCTTGGTTCCACAGGCGACCGGGGAGCTGTTTTTT
NA	14	TRBV10-3	TRBJ2-4	NA	CAISVDPARGIQYF	TGTGCCATCAGCGTGGACCCTGCCAGGGGCATTCAGTACTTC
NA	16	TRBV9	TRBJ2-3	NA	CASSVGGRPGGDTQYF	TGTGCCAGCAGCGTGGGGGGACGTCCCGGCGGAGATACGCAGTATTTT
NA	13	TRBV4-1	TRBJ2-1	NA	CASSLSRMNEQFF	TGCGCCAGCAGCCTTTCCCGTATGAATGAGCAGTTCTTC
few	15	TRBV21-1	TRBJ2-5	NA	CASSSGRRGQETQYF	TGTGCCAGCAGCAGTGGTCGGAGGGGCCAAGAGACCCAGTACTTC
few	14	TRBV5-1	TRBJ2-5	TRBD2	CASSNPGGQETQYF	TGCGCCAGCAGCAACCCGGGGGGCCAAGAGACCCAGTACTTC
few	17	TRBV7-9	TRBJ1-4	NA	CASSPSQGTRGEEKLFF	TGTGCCAGCAGCCCCAGCCAGGGGACGAGAGGGGAGGAAAAACTGTTTTTT
few	14	TRBV5-6	TRBJ1-1	NA	CASSLPGMNTEAFF	TGTGCCAGCAGCTTGCCCGGTATGAACACTGAAGCTTTCTTT
many	13	TRBV7-2	TRBJ2-5	NA	CASSLGGPETQYF	TGTGCCAGCAGCTTGGGGGGGCCGGAGACCCAGTACTTC
NA	14	TRBV3-1	TRBJ2-4	NA	CASSLTGTFNIQYF	TGTGCCAGCAGCCTTACCGGGACTTTCAACATTCAGTACTTC
many	15	TRBV15	TRBJ2-1	NA	CATSKPGTPYNEQFF	TGTGCCACCAGCAAACCCGGGACTCCGTACAATGAGCAGTTCTTC
NA	17	TRBV5-1	TRBJ1-2	TRBD1	CASSYRTGATRSYGYTF	TGCGCCAGCAGCTACCGGACAGGGGCGACTCGGAGCTATGGCTACACCTTC
few	14	TRBV2	TRBJ1-1	NA	CASTPRGQNTEAFF	TGTGCCAGCACCCCCCGGGGACAGAACACTGAAGCTTTCTTT
many	18	TRBV5-1	TRBJ2-1	TRBD1	CASRTGTGVLRRLNEQFF	TGCGCCAGCAGGACCGGGACAGGGGTTCTCAGACGACTCAATGAGCAGTTCTTC
few	14	TRBV6-5	TRBJ2-1	TRBD1	CASRIYRGSNEQFF	TGTGCCAGCAGGATCTACAGGGGCTCTAATGAGCAGTTCTTC
few	17	TRBV5-1	TRBJ2-4	NA	CASSLPLGGSQGDIQYF	TGCGCCAGCAGCCTACCGTTGGGGGGTTCCCAGGGAGACATTCAGTACTTC
NA	18	TRBV5-1	TRBJ2-6	TRBD1	CASSLGGQGSSGANVLTF	TGCGCCAGCAGCTTGGGGGGACAGGGAAGCTCTGGGGCCAACGTCCTGACTTTC
few	15	TRBV19	TRBJ1-5	TRBD1	CASSMRDRGIQPQHF	TGTGCCAGTAGTATGAGGGACAGGGGTATACAGCCCCAGCATTTT
few	14	TRBV27	TRBJ2-1	TRBD2	CASSYRGGRNEQFF	TGTGCCAGCTCCTACCGGGGGGGCAGGAATGAGCAGTTCTTC
NA	13	TRBV12-3/TRBV12-4	TRBJ2-1	NA	CASRPAGGNEQFF	TGTGCCAGCAGGCCGGCCGGCGGCAATGAGCAGTTCTTC
NA	16	TRBV29-1	TRBJ2-5	TRBD2	CSVEDPFLGGKETQYF	TGCAGCGTTGAAGATCCGTTCTTGGGGGGGAAGGAGACCCAGTACTTC
NA	14	TRBV25-1	TRBJ1-1	NA	CASSEFSPTREAFF	TGTGCCAGCAGTGAGTTCTCTCCCACGAGGGAAGCTTTCTTT
NA	17	TRBV9	TRBJ2-3	TRBD1	CASSVPIDRGGSDTQYF	TGTGCCAGCAGCGTCCCCATCGACAGGGGGGGATCAGATACGCAGTATTTT
few	13	TRBV20-1	TRBJ2-3	NA	CSAIGGDTDTQYF	TGCAGTGCTATCGGCGGGGACACAGATACGCAGTATTTT
NA	14	TRBV19	TRBJ1-4	NA	CASTPGAGAKKLFF	TGTGCCAGTACCCCCGGTGCGGGGGCCAAAAAACTGTTTTTT
few	13	TRBV12-3/TRBV12-4	TRBJ2-3	NA	CASSLAGSYTQYF	TGTGCCAGCAGTTTAGCTGGTTCATATACGCAGTATTTT
few	14	TRBV6-6	TRBJ1-2	NA	CASSYGGTNYGYTF	TGTGCCAGCAGTTACGGAGGAACTAACTATGGCTACACCTTC
NA	18	TRBV4-1	TRBJ2-7	NA	CASSQAVGGPRGSYEQYF	TGCGCCAGCAGCCAAGCAGTCGGGGGACCAAGGGGGTCCTACGAGCAGTACTTC
few	15	TRBV5-1	TRBJ2-1	TRBD2	CASSTGLAGGAEQFF	TGCGCCAGCAGCACCGGACTAGCGGGGGGGGCTGAGCAGTTCTTC
NA	14	TRBV3-1	TRBJ2-7	NA	CASSQGEGTYEQYF	TGTGCCAGCAGCCAAGGCGAAGGTACCTACGAGCAGTACTTC
few	14	TRBV29-1	TRBJ2-7	TRBD1	CSVPTGGHPYEQYF	TGCAGCGTTCCGACAGGGGGACATCCCTACGAGCAGTACTTC
NA	17	TRBV3-1	TRBJ2-3	NA	CASSQETGTLDTDTQYF	TGTGCCAGCAGCCAAGAAACCGGGACATTGGACACAGATACGCAGTATTTT
few	12	TRBV30	TRBJ2-7	NA	CAWSSMVYEQYF	TGTGCCTGGAGTAGTATGGTCTACGAGCAGTACTTC
few	11	TRBV6-2/TRBV6-3	TRBJ2-1	NA	CASSYPAGQFF	TGTGCCAGCAGTTACCCGGCAGGGCAGTTCTTC
few	16	TRBV4-1	TRBJ1-5	TRBD1	CASSQAATGGLQPQHF	TGCGCCAGCAGCCAAGCAGCGACAGGGGGGTTACAGCCCCAGCATTTT
NA	14	TRBV7-8	TRBJ1-1	TRBD1	CASSLANNRGLVFF	TGTGCCAGCAGCTTAGCAAATAACAGGGGGCTGGTTTTCTTT
few	10	TRBV29-1	TRBJ1-1	NA	CSALGTEAFF	TGCAGCGCCTTGGGCACTGAAGCTTTCTTT
few	16	TRBV7-9	TRBJ1-2	NA	CASSALRNYTNYGYTF	TGTGCCAGCAGCGCCCTTCGGAATTATACTAACTATGGCTACACCTTC